Presented here are 31 T cell receptor beta chains from one specimen sequenced in a study of cytomegalovirus exposure and HLA in healthy donors. Researchers ran the PCR with 60 Vbeta and 13 Jbeta primers. TCRdb's copy holds only in-frame clones and misses some; the assay was immunoSEQ multiplex PCR. The table includes about 81,000 clones, over 65% detected once. The sequenced sample consisted of PBMCs. All receptors derive from a man aged 50-60 years in good health and CMV-seropositive.

There are a few counts of this clone. V and J are TRBV7-2 and TRBJ1-5, with a weak D call TRBD1 (6 bases). The CDR3 contains 15 residues. V gave up 5 bases and J gave up 2 bases, with 13 bases separating them. The V gene's germline CDR1 is SGHTA and CDR2 FQGNSA. Here the CDR3 DNA reads TGTGCCAGCAGCCCGAGGGGGGGTGGCAATCAGCCCCAGCATTTT. It encodes CASSPRGGGNQPQHF.

This sequence joins TRBV25-1 and TRBJ2-7; no firm D call. The length of the CDR3 is 13 residues. Germline values: CDR1 MGHDK, CDR2 SYGVNS. V was shortened by 7 bases and J by 0 bases, with 10 bases between the two germline ends. In nucleotides, the CDR3 is TGTGCCAGCATCCGTCGGAGCTCCTACGAGCAGTACTTC. It is translated as CASIRRSSYEQYF.

In its sample, this clone was seen a few times. The gene calls are TRBV5-8 and TRBJ2-1; 8 positions match TRBD2. V lost 1 base to trimming and J lost 8 bases; unmatched junction nucleotides: 8. Germline values: CDR1 SGHTS, CDR2 YDEGEE. This CDR3 region has 15 residues. As DNA, the CDR3 is TGTGCCAGCAGCTTGCTCGCGGGAGGATCCCATGAGCAGTTCTTC. Its translation: CASSLLAGGSHEQFF.

The rearrangement uses TRBV6-5 and TRBJ1-2; 7 bases are a match to TRBD1. This CDR3 is 15 amino acids long. The V segment lost 5 bases and the J segment 8 bases; nucleotides outside the gene matches: 14. CDR1 is MNHEY, CDR2 SVGAGI, per germline. CDR3 sequence reads: CASSGGPNRGRGYTF. The CDR3, as DNA: TGTGCCAGCAGTGGGGGCCCCAACAGGGGCAGAGGCTACACCTTC.

This clone was counted a few times. The rearrangement links TRBV21-1 to TRBJ1-4; the table assigns TRBD1, which was not confirmed against the DNA. TRBV21-1 represents a pseudogene. The length of the CDR3 is 16 residues. The CDR3 spells CASSKDPQIPNEKLFF. In DNA form, the CDR3 reads TGTGCCAGCAGCAAAGACCCCCAGATCCCTAATGAAAAACTGTTTTTT.

The table lists this clone with a few counts. The chain carries TRBV14 and TRBJ2-7, with D perhaps TRBD2 (6 bases). Trimming removed 3 bases from V and 4 bases from J, with 16 bases in between. There are 15 residues in the CDR3. Germline lookup yields CDR1 SGHDN and CDR2 FVKESK. CDR3 amino acids: CASSHYGGKAYEQYF. CDR3 bases: TGTGCCAGCAGCCACTATGGGGGGAAGGCGTACGAGCAGTACTTC. Filled out from reference TRBV14 and TRBJ2-7, the complete variable domain reads EAGVTQFPSHSVIEKGQTVTLRCDPISGHDNLYWYRRVMGKEIKFLLHFVKESKQDESGMPNNRFLAERTGGTYSTLKVQPAELEDSGVYFCASSHYGGKAYEQYFGPGTRLTVT.

In the case of this clone: Relative to the germline gene, one junction end is altered; a read error may explain this. V is TRBV7-7 and J is TRBJ2-5; possible D gene TRBD2, 5 bases. The CDR3 contains 16 residues. Germline loops: CDR1 SSHAT, CDR2 FNYEAQ (reference sequence). Here the CDR3 DNA reads TGTGCTAGCAGCTTAGGAGTGGCGGGCGCGGAAGAGACCCAGTACTTC. Its protein is CASSLGVAGAEETQYF.

The V and J genes are TRBV7-3 and TRBJ2-1, with 7 positions matching TRBD2. With 8 bases clipped from V and 5 bases from J, the junction kept 15 bases outside the gene matches. Per the germline V gene, CDR1 is SGHTA and CDR2 is FQGTGA. This CDR3 is 16 amino acids long. CDR3 loop: CASRSGGAAPDNEQFF. Here the CDR3 DNA reads TGTGCCAGCCGCTCGGGGGGTGCAGCCCCTGACAATGAGCAGTTCTTC.

The V gene is TRBV12-5, the J gene TRBJ2-1; 8 nucleotides align to TRBD2. The V gene end was trimmed by 6 bases and the J gene end by 8 bases; junction bases not matched to a gene: 3. CDR3 length equals 12 residues. In germline, CDR1 is LGHNT, CDR2 FRNRAP. The CDR3 nucleotides are TGTGCTAGTGGAGCGGGAGTTTATGAGCAGTTCTTC. It is translated as CASGAGVYEQFF.

The chain carries TRBV11-3 and TRBJ2-5; D is uncertain. V lost 5 bases to trimming and J lost 3 bases, with 13 bases between them. There are 14 residues in the CDR3. Per the germline V gene, CDR1 is SGHNT and CDR2 is YENEEA. CDR3 in amino acids: CASSPYKEKETQYF. In DNA, the CDR3 is TGTGCCAGCAGCCCCTATAAGGAGAAAGAGACCCAGTACTTC. The whole variable domain, remainder taken from reference TRBV11-3 and TRBJ2-5, is EAGVVQSPRYKIIEKKQPVAFWCNPISGHNTLYWYLQNLGQGPELLIRYENEEAVDDSQLPKDRFSAERLKGVDSTLKIQPAELGDSAVYLCASSPYKEKETQYFGPGTRLLVL.

This clone was found a few times. The chain carries TRBV15 and TRBJ2-7; tentatively, D is TRBD1 (5 bases). This CDR3 spans 15 amino acids. V was pared by 2 bases and J by 3 bases, with 14 bases between. Germline lookup yields CDR1 LNHNV and CDR2 YYDKDF (reference sequence). CDR3 bases: TGTGCCACCAGCAGACCCACGACAGCAGGCTACGAGCAGTACTTC. Protein sequence: CATSRPTTAGYEQYF.

The J gene is TRBJ2-2, the V gene TRBV7-3, with 12 nucleotides matching TRBD2. Germline-derived CDR1 and CDR2 are SGHTA and FQGTGA. CDR3 length: 16 amino acids. With V trimmed by 1 base and J by 5 bases, 2 bases remained unmatched. The CDR3, as DNA: TGTGCCAGCAGCTTAATGACTAGCGGGAGTACCGGGGAGCTGTTTTTT. As protein: CASSLMTSGSTGELFF.

The V call is TRBV12-5, the J call TRBJ2-3; 11 nucleotides match TRBD2. CDR3 length equals 15 residues. V shed 5 bases, J shed 6 bases, and the junction held 7 bases outside the gene matches. Per the germline V gene, CDR1 is LGHNT and CDR2 is FRNRAP. The CDR3 bases are TGTGCTAGTGGTCAGGGACTAGCGGCCCCGGATACGCAGTATTTT. Encoded protein: CASGQGLAAPDTQYF. The full variable domain, its missing parts supplied by reference TRBV12-5 and TRBJ2-3, is DARVTQTPRHKVTEMGQEVTMRCQPILGHNTVFWYRQTMMQGLELLAYFRNRAPLDDSGMPKDRFSAEMPDATLATLKIQPSEPRDSAVYFCASGQGLAAPDTQYFGPGTRLTVL.

This clone showed up just once. Its ends do not fully match the called genes, so a read error is possible. The J gene is TRBJ1-5, the V gene TRBV9; the D is unclear. CDR3 length: 15 amino acids. Germline V CDR1 and CDR2: SGDLS, YYNGEE. The CDR3 DNA sequence: TGTGCCAACAGCGTAGACGAGGGATGGAATCAGCCCCAGCATTTT. It yields the protein CANSVDEGWNQPQHF.

The chain combines TRBV7-2 with TRBJ1-5, with D maybe TRBD1 (5 bases). The germline CDR1 and CDR2 sequences are SGHTA and FQGNSA. The CDR3 runs to 16 residues. Trimming removed 1 base from V and 0 bases from J, with 10 bases in between. CDR3 DNA: TGTGCCAGCAGCTTAGGACGGGGGAATAGCAATCAGCCCCAGCATTTT. Translation gives CASSLGRGNSNQPQHF.

The V gene is TRBV4-2, the J gene TRBJ1-1; 9 positions match TRBD1. The CDR3 has 18 amino acids. Trimming at V came to 6 bases and at J to 5 bases, leaving 19 bases not matched to a gene. Germline V lookup: CDR1 LGHNA, CDR2 YNFKEQ. The CDR3 protein is CASRPRSVGQGDKTEAFF. In DNA, the CDR3 is TGTGCCAGCAGACCAAGAAGTGTGGGACAGGGAGACAAGACTGAAGCTTTCTTT.

The chain is built from TRBV4-1 and TRBJ2-7; no definite D call. Trimming removed 1 base from V and 9 bases from J, with 16 bases in between. The CDR3 totals 14 residues. The germline V gene encodes CDR1 MGHRA and CDR2 YSYEKL. The CDR3 nucleotides read TGCGCCAGCAGCCAAGTGAGTCTGAGCTTTGGGCAGTACTTC. This gives the protein CASSQVSLSFGQYF.

The rearrangement uses TRBV10-3 and TRBJ1-1; D possibly corresponds to TRBD1 (6 bases). The CDR3 is made up of 13 amino acids. Deletions cut 11 bases from V and 5 bases from J, with 18 bases between. Germline V gives CDR1 ENHRY, CDR2 SYGVKD. CDR3 nucleotides: TGTGCCTGCGCAGGGGCTTCAGTAACTGAAGCTTTCTTT. Its protein is CACAGASVTEAFF.

The chain carries TRBV7-9 and TRBJ2-5; 7 nucleotides agree with TRBD2. The V gene end was trimmed by 3 bases and the J gene end by 4 bases; junction bases not matched to a gene: 20. The CDR3 spans 19 residues. The germline V gene encodes CDR1 SEHNR and CDR2 FQNEAQ (reference sequence). The CDR3 sequence is CASSFSPRSPSGGGETQYF. CDR3 DNA sequence: TGTGCCAGCAGCTTCTCTCCCAGGTCCCCTTCGGGAGGCGGAGAGACCCAGTACTTC.

In its sample, this clone was seen a few times. The chain uses TRBV7-8 and TRBJ2-2; D unclear. This CDR3 has 15 residues. Between the trimmed V and J ends, which lost 5 bases and 2 bases, there was a span of 12 bases. CDR1 is SGHVS, CDR2 FQNEAQ, per germline. CDR3 sequence reads: CASSKWRINTGELFF. The CDR3 bases are TGTGCCAGCAGCAAGTGGCGGATTAACACCGGGGAGCTGTTTTTT. Full variable domain (rest looked up from reference TRBV7-8 and TRBJ2-2): GAGVSQSPRYKVAKRGQDVALRCDPISGHVSLFWYQQALGQGPEFLTYFQNEAQLDKSGLPSDRFFAERPEGSVSTLKIQRTQQEDSAVYLCASSKWRINTGELFFGEGSRLTVL.

This chain joins TRBV5-6 and TRBJ1-4; D is perhaps TRBD1 (6 bases). The CDR3 extends over 14 amino acids. CDR1 SGHDT and CDR2 YYEEEE come from the germline V gene. Deletions cut 4 bases from V and 5 bases from J, with 12 bases between. The CDR3 region has the DNA TGTGCCAGCAGCCACGGGACAAGGAATGAAAAACTGTTTTTT. Protein sequence: CASSHGTRNEKLFF.

The V call is TRBV9, the J call TRBJ1-2; D gene unclear. In germline, CDR1 is SGDLS, CDR2 YYNGEE. V was pared by 3 bases and J by 4 bases, with 16 bases between. This CDR3 contains 15 residues. The CDR3 protein is CASSALPISTYGYTF. The CDR3 coding sequence is TGTGCCAGCAGCGCTTTACCGATATCTACCTATGGCTACACCTTC. Based on the CDR3 plus reference TRBV9 and TRBJ1-2, the full variable domain is DSGVTQTPKHLITATGQRVTLRCSPRSGDLSVYWYQQSLDQGLQFLIQYYNGEERAKGNILERFSAQQFPDLHSELNLSSLELGDSALYFCASSALPISTYGYTFGSGTRLTVV.

This clone was recorded only once. The V and J genes are TRBV30 and TRBJ2-7; tentative D call: TRBD2 (6 bases). The CDR3 totals 14 residues. Trimming took 2 bases from V and 2 from J, leaving 13 bases between them. Germline V gene sequence: CDR1 GTSNPN, CDR2 SVGIG (reference sequence). CDR3 nucleotide sequence: TGTGCCTGGAGTAAACTAGCCCCAGCCTACGAGCAGTACTTC. Translation gives CAWSKLAPAYEQYF.

V usage is TRBV4-1 and J usage is TRBJ2-2; 9 bases align to TRBD2. The germline CDR1 and CDR2 sequences are MGHRA and YSYEKL. J was trimmed by 1 base and V by 2 bases; bases with no gene match: 11. The CDR3 runs to 19 residues. The CDR3, as DNA: TGCGCCAGCAGCCAAAGCCCTGGCCTGACTAGCGGGAACACCGGGGAGCTGTTTTTT. Its protein product is CASSQSPGLTSGNTGELFF.

The chain employs TRBV4-2 and TRBJ2-7, with 7 bases that match TRBD2. This CDR3 is built from 17 residues. The junction had 9 bases not matched to a gene; V was cut back by 0 bases and J by 1 base. Germline loops: CDR1 LGHNA, CDR2 YNFKEQ. The CDR3: CASSQDPRLARSYEQYF. The CDR3, as DNA: TGTGCCAGCAGCCAAGATCCCCGACTAGCCCGATCCTACGAGCAGTACTTC.

Comments on this clone: At one end the junction does not follow the germline gene, possibly because of a read error. DNA of the CDR3: TGTGCCAGCAGTGAAATAAGTCAGGGCTATACCTTC. Translating it yields CASSEISQGYTF. The chain is built from TRBV6-1 and TRBJ1-2; D is perhaps TRBD1 (5 bases). The CDR3 is 12 residues long. Germline V CDR1 and CDR2: MNHNS, SASEGT.

This clone turned up a few times. CDR3 loop: CASRLAGGPYNEQFF. The DNA of the CDR3 is TGTGCCAGCAGATTAGCGGGAGGGCCCTACAATGAGCAGTTCTTC. V usage is TRBV6-5 and J usage is TRBJ2-1, with TRBD2 matching 11 bases. The germline V gene encodes CDR1 MNHEY and CDR2 SVGAGI. Trimming cost V 6 bases and J 2 bases; bases outside gene matches: 3. CDR3 size: 15 residues.

Points on this clone: Mismatch with germline at one junction end may stem from a read error. The rearrangement links TRBV19 to TRBJ2-6, with a tentative D call TRBD1 (7 bases). Germline CDR1 and CDR2: LNHDA and SQIVND (reference sequence). The CDR3 is made up of 17 amino acids. CDR3 sequence (DNA): TGTGCCAGTAGTGAGACAGGGAGGTCCTCTGGGGCCAACGGCCTGACTTTC. Its translation: CASSETGRSSGANGLTF.

The genes are TRBV5-1 and TRBJ2-2; tentative D call: TRBD1 (5 bases). The CDR3 is made up of 11 amino acids. Germline loops: CDR1 SGHRS, CDR2 YFSETQ. V was shortened by 6 bases and J by 5 bases, with 5 bases between the two germline ends. DNA for the CDR3: TGCGCCAGCACAGGGACCGGGGAGCTGTTTTTT. It translates to CASTGTGELFF.

This clone showed up just a few times. Other DNA sequences within the sample encode an identical CDR3. The chain joins TRBV7-9 to TRBJ2-1; weak D call: TRBD2 (5 bases). Trimming stripped 6 bases from V and 0 bases from J, with 15 bases between. This CDR3 has 16 amino acids. From germline, CDR1 is SEHNR and CDR2 FQNEAQ (reference sequence). The CDR3 region is CASSQAPRGSYNEQFF. CDR3 bases: TGTGCCAGCAGTCAAGCCCCCCGGGGCTCCTACAATGAGCAGTTCTTC.

The chain combines TRBV7-2 with TRBJ2-1; D not certain. The germline CDR1 and CDR2 sequences are SGHTA and FQGNSA. Trimming shortened V by 1 base and J by 15 bases, and 13 bases separated the two germline ends. There are 12 residues in the CDR3. CDR3 protein: CASSLEVLALFF. The CDR3 nucleotides read TGTGCCAGCAGCTTAGAAGTATTAGCCTTGTTCTTC.